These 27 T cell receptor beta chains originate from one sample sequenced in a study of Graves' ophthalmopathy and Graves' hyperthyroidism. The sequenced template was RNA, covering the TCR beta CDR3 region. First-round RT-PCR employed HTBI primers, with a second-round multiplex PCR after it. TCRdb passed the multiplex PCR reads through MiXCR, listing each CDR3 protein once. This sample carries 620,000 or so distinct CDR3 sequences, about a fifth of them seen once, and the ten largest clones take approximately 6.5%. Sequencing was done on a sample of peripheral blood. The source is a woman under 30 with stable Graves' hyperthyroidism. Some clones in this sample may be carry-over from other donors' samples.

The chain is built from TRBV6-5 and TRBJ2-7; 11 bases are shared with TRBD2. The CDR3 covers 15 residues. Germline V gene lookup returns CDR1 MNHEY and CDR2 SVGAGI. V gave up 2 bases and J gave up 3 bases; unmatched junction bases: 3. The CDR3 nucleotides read TGTGCCAGCAGTTACCGGCTAGCGGGAGGCTACGAGCAGTACTTC. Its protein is CASSYRLAGGYEQYF.

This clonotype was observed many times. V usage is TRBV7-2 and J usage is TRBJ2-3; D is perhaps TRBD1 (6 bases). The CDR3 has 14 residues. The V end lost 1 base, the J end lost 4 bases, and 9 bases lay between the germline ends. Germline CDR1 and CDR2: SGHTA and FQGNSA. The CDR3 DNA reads TGTGCCAGCAGCTTAGTTGCAGGGGCAGATACGCAGTATTTT. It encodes CASSLVAGADTQYF.

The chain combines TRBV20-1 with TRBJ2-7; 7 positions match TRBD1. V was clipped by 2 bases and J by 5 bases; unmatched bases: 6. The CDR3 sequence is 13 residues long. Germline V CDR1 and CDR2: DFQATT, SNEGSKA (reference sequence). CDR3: CSARRTGLDEQYF. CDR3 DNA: TGCAGTGCTAGAAGGACAGGTTTAGACGAGCAGTACTTC.

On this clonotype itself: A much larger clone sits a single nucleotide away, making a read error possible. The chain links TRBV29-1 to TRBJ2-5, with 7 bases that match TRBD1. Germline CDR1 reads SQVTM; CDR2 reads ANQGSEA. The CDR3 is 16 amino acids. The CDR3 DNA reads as TGCAGCGTTGGGGGCGTTACGGGACAGACGCAAGAGACCCAGTGCTTC. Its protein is CSVGGVTGQTQETQCF.

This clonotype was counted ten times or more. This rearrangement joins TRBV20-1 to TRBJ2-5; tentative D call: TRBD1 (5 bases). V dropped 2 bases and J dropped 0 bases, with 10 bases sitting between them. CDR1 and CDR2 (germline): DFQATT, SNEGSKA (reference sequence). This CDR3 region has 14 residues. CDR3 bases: TGCAGTGCTAGAAGGGGTAGGAACCAAGAGACCCAGTACTTC. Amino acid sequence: CSARRGRNQETQYF.

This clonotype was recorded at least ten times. CDR3 in amino acids: CASSYARGGSYEQYF. The CDR3 DNA reads as TGTGCCAGCAGTTACGCCCGGGGGGGATCCTACGAGCAGTACTTC. The genes are TRBV6-5 and TRBJ2-7, with 8 bases lining up with TRBD2. CDR1 and CDR2 from the germline V gene are MNHEY and SVGAGI. The CDR3 runs to 15 residues. V trimming: 2 bases; J trimming: 1 base; junction bases outside the gene matches: 4.

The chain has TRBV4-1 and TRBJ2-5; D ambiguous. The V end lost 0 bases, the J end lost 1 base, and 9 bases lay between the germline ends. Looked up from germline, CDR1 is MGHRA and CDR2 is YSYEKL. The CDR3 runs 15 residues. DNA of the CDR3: TGCGCCAGCAGCCAAGATATGAGGTTCCAAGAGACCCAGTACTTC. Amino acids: CASSQDMRFQETQYF.

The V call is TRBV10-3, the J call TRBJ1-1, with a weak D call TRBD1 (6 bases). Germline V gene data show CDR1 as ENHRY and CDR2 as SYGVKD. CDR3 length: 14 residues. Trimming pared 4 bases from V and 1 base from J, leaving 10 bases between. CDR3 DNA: TGTGCCATCAGTGTGGGACACCCGAACACTGAAGCTTTCTTT. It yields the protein CAISVGHPNTEAFF.

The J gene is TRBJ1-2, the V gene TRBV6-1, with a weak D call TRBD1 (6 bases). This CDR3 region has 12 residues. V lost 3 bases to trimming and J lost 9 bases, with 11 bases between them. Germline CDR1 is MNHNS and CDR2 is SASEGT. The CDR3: CASSDRGVRYTF. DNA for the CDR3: TGTGCCAGCAGTGACAGGGGTGTCCGCTACACCTTC.

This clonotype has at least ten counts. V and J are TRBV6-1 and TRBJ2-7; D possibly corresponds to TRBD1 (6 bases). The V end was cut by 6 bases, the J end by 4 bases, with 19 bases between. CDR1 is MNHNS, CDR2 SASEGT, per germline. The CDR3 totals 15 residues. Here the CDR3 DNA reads TGTGCCAGCAGAGCCCCGCAGGGGAAATGGTACGAGCAGTACTTC. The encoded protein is CASRAPQGKWYEQYF.

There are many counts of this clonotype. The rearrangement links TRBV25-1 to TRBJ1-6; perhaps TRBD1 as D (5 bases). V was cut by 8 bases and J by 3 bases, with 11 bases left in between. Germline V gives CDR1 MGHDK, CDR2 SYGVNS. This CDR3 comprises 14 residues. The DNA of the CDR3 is TGTGCCAGCGCAAGGGACCACTATAATTCACCCCTCCACTTT. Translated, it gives CASARDHYNSPLHF.

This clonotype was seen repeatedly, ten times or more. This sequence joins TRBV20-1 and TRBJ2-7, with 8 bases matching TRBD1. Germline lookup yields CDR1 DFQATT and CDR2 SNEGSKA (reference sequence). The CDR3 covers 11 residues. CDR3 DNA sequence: TGCAGCACGGACAGGGAGAACGAGCAGTACTTC. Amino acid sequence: CSTDRENEQYF.

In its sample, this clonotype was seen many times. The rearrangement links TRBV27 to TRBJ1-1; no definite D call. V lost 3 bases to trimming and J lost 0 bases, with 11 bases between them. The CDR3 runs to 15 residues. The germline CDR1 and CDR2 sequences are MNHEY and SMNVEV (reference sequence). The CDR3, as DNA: TGTGCCAGCAGTTTGTATTGGGGTATGAACACTGAAGCTTTCTTT. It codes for CASSLYWGMNTEAFF.

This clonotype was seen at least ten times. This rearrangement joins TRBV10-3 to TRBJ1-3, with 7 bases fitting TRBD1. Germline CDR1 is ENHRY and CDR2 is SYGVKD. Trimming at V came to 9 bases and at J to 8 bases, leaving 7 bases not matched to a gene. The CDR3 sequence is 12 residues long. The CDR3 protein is CAITGDQDTIYF. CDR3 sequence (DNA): TGTGCCATAACAGGGGACCAAGACACCATATATTTT.

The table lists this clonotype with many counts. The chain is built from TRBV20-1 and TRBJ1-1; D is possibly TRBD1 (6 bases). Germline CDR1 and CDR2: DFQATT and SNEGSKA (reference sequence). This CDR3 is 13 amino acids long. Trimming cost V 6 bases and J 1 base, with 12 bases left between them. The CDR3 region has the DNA TGCAGTGCGAGGGACATAACGAACACTGAAGCTTTCTTT. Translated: CSARDITNTEAFF.

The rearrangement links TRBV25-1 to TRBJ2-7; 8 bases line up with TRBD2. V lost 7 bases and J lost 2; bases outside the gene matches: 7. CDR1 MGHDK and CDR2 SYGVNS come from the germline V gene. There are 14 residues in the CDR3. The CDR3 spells CASTTSGNAYEQYF. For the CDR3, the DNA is TGTGCCAGCACTACTAGCGGCAATGCCTACGAGCAGTACTTC.

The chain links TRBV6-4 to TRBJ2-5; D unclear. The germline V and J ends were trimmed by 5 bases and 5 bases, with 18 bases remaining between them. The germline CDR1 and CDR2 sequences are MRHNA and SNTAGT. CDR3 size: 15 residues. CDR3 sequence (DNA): TGTGCCAGCAGTCAGACCTCACCCGGCCGGGAGACCCAGTACTTC. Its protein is CASSQTSPGRETQYF.

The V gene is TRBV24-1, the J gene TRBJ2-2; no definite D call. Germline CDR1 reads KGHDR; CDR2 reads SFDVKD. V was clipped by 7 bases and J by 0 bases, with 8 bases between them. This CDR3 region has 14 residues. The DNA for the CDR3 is TGTGCCACCAGGGACCTTGCGAACACCGGGGAGCTGTTTTTT. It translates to CATRDLANTGELFF.

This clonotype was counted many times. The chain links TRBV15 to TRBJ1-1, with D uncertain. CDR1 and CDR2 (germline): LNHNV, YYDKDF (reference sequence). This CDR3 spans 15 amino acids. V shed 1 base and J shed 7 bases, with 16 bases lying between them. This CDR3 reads CATSRVSPGGIEAFF. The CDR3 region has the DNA TGTGCCACCAGCAGAGTATCTCCGGGCGGAATTGAAGCTTTCTTT.

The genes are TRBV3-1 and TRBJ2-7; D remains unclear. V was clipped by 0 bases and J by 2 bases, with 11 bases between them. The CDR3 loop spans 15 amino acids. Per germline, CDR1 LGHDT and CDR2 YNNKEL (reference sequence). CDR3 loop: CASSQDRAPTYEQYF. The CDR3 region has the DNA TGTGCCAGCAGCCAAGATCGGGCCCCAACCTACGAGCAGTACTTC.

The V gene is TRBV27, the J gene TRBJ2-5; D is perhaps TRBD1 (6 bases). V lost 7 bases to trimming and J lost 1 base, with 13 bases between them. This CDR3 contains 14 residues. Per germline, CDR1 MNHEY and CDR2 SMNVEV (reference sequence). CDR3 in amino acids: CASIPGHFQETQYF. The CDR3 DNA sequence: TGTGCCAGCATCCCGGGACACTTCCAAGAGACCCAGTACTTC.

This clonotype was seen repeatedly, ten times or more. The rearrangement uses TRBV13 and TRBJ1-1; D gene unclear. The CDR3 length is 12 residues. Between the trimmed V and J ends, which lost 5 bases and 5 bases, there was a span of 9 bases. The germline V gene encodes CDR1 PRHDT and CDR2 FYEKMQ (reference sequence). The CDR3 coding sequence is TGTGCCAGCAGCGCTCGACAAACTGAAGCTTTCTTT. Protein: CASSARQTEAFF.

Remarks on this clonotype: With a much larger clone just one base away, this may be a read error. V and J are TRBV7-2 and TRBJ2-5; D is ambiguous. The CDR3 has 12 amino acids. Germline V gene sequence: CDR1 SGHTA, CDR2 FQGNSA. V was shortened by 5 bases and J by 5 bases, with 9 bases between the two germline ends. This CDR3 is CASSQGMETQYF. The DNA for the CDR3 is TGTGCCAGCAGCCAAGGGATGGAGACCCAGTACTTC.

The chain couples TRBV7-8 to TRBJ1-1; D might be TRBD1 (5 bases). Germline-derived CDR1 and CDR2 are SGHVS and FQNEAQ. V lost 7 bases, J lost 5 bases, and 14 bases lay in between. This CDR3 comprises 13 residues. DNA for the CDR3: TGTGCCAGCACCTCCGGGTGGGGGACTGAAGCTTTCTTT. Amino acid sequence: CASTSGWGTEAFF.

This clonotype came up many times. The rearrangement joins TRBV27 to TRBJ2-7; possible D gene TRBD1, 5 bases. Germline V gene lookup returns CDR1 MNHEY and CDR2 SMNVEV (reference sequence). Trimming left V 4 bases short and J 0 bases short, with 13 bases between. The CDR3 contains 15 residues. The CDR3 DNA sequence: TGTGCCAGCAGTTCAACCGACAGACTCTCCTACGAGCAGTACTTC. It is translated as CASSSTDRLSYEQYF.

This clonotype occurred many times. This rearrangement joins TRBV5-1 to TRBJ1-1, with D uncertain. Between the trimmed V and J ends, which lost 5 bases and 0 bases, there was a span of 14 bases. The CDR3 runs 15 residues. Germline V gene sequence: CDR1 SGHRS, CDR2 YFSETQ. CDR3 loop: CASRSDPSMNTEAFF. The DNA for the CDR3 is TGCGCCAGCAGATCGGACCCTAGCATGAACACTGAAGCTTTCTTT.

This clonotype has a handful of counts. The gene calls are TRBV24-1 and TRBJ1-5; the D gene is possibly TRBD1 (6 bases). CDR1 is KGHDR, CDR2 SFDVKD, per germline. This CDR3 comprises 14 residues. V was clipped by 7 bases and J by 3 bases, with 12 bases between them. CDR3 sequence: CATSDDRLNQPQHF. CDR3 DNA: TGTGCCACCAGCGACGACAGGCTCAATCAGCCCCAGCATTTT.